This T cell receptor beta chain appears in the sequencing data of a study of control samples from healthy donors and cancer patients. TCRdb's copy holds only in-frame clones and misses some; the assay was immunoSEQ multiplex PCR. The data show about 84,000 clones, 90% to 95% seen once. From germline, CDR1 is SGHTA and CDR2 FQGTGA. This CDR3 comprises 16 residues. The V gene end was trimmed by 5 bases and the J gene end by 6 bases; junction bases not matched to a gene: 5. The sample taken for sequencing was blood. This clonotype was sampled from a man in his thirties or forties in good health. This chain joins TRBV7-3 and TRBJ2-2; 14 bases fit TRBD2. The CDR3 nucleotides are TGTGCCAGCAGCCCGCAGGGACTAGCGGGGGCCGGGGAGCTGTTTTTT. Its protein is CASSPQGLAGAGELFF.